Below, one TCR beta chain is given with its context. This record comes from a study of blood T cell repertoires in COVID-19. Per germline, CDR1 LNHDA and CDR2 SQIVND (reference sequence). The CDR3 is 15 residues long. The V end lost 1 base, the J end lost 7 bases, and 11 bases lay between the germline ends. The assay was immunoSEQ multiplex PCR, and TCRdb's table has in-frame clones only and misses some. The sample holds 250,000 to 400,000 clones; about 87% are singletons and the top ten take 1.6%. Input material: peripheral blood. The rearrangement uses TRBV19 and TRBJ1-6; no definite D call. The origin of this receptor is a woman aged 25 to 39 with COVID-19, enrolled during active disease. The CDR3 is CASSIAGGGNSPLHF. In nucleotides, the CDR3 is TGTGCCAGTAGTATAGCCGGAGGTGGGAATTCACCCCTCCACTTT.